This T cell receptor (beta chain) was observed in a study of graft-versus-host responses after intestinal transplantation (dated by TCRdb to the early 2020s). Notes on the research overall: The transplants that recipients got were multivisceral, liver-intestinal, or isolated intestinal. Every recipient was given anti-thymocyte globulin induction, then maintenance tacrolimus and steroids for about three years. Bulk TCR-beta CDR3 sequencing was used to track graft-versus-host and host-versus-graft alloreactive T cell clones in the graft, circulation and bone marrow after intestinal transplantation. Alloreactive clones were identified by sequencing pre-transplant mixed lymphocyte reaction products and comparing these products with unstimulated pre-transplant donor and recipient T cells. The cohort enrolled some 23 intestinal transplant recipients, one of whom was a retransplant, and 3 patients without pretransplant specimens were excluded. A peak of at least 4% donor T cells among recipient peripheral blood mononuclear cells was the definition used for donor T cell macrochimerism. Samples from three later patients were sequenced in-house on an Illumina MiSeq with MiXCR processing rather than by the commercial service.

In the paper's terms, the time point label means: cells obtained before transplantation from donor or recipient. CD3+CD4+ and CD3+CD8+ populations were FACS-sorted from unstimulated pre-transplant donor and recipient cells taken from spleen or lymph nodes. Points the paper makes about the study in general: In patients with donor T cell macrochimerism, the allografts had high GvH to HvG T cell clonal ratios. Peak levels of circulating GvH clones were associated with declines in HvG clones early after transplant. GvH clones were found in recipient bone marrow, and some of the GvH clones appeared earlier in ileal mucosa or blood, which is consistent with an intestinal mucosal origin. Conclusions were limited by the relatively low number and heterogeneity of intestinal transplant patients.

Trimming removed 5 bases from V and 2 bases from J, leaving 8 bases between the germline ends. CDR3 length: 13 amino acids, cysteine to phenylalanine. Only the CDR3 region is kept as DNA, spanning 39 bases read in frame from base 1. As encoded in the germline V gene, CDR1 is KGHSH while CDR2 is LQKENI. Libraries came from the immunoSEQ multiplex PCR assay. For most patients, genomic DNA was isolated with the Qiagen DNeasy Blood and Tissue Kit and shipped frozen to Adaptive Biotechnologies for TCR sequencing. For most patients, high-throughput TCR-beta CDR3 sequencing of genomic DNA was performed by Adaptive Biotechnologies. On the study's bioinformatics: Adaptive's ImmunoSEQ software supplied the TCR sequencing data for approximately 18 patients, while MiXCR and VDJtools were used to process a few other patients. To correct CD4 versus CD8 sorting errors, sequences present in both subsets at a frequency ratio below 5:1 were removed. CDR3 nucleotide sequences shared between donor and recipient were removed because the origin of such sequences could not be assigned. To count as alloreactive, a clone needed at least 2-fold expansion over unstimulated cells and a minimum CFSE-low frequency of 0.002% (template counts) or 0.001% (read counts). Mappable clones were those detected in sequenced pre-transplant spleen, lymph node, or MLR CFSE-low populations of the donor or recipient. The cumulative frequency of alloreactive clones was calculated as a percentage of all sequences, weighted by copy number. The source is immuneACCESS, and TCRdb retained only in-frame sequences with V and J called. Part of the clones is not carried over; for the studies checked, unresolved V genes explain less than half of this, and the remainder is unexplained. That table gives V, J and clone size, and the DNA gave D and trimming. This sample comprises 80,000 to 90,000 clones, 75% to 90% of them detected only once. Together, the top ten hold less than 0.12% of the sample.

This clone showed up just a few times. The target of this receptor is not known. No base quality information exists; no much larger clone differs at one position. The receptor was derived from a human donor who received an intestinal transplant. The chain is assembled from TRBV18 and TRBJ2-3; a weak D assignment points to TRBD2 (5 bases agree). The sequencing here drew on unstimulated CD4+ T cells sorted from spleen or lymph node cells, taken before intestinal transplant. The nucleotide sequence is TGTGCCAGCTCATCGGACTCCACAGATACGCAGTATTTT. Translated, this is CASSSDSTDTQYF.